This entry describes one TCR beta chain. Its matching antigen is unknown. The record originates from a study of T cell responses to AZD1222 COVID-19 vaccine. On the study more broadly: Both about-4-week and about-12-week second-dose recipients were combined. Study outcomes and limitations: Donors, mostly white British, included more females; clonal diversity was possibly underestimated.

V was pared by 1 base and J by 4 bases, with 12 bases between. CDR1 is SGHRS, CDR2 YFSETQ, per germline. CDR3 size: 15 residues. The method was immunoSEQ multiplex PCR; TCRdb's version includes in-frame clones alone and lacks a portion of them. Of fewer than 150,000 clones in the sample, less than 90% were seen once. The TCR comes from an adult in good health. The chain is built from TRBV5-1 and TRBJ2-1, with D maybe TRBD2 (6 bases). The sequencing here drew on peripheral blood, taken on day 0 of AZD1222 vaccination. The CDR3 nucleotides read TGCGCCAGCAGCTTGCGCGGGGTTACGTACAATGAGCAGTTCTTC. This gives the protein CASSLRGVTYNEQFF.